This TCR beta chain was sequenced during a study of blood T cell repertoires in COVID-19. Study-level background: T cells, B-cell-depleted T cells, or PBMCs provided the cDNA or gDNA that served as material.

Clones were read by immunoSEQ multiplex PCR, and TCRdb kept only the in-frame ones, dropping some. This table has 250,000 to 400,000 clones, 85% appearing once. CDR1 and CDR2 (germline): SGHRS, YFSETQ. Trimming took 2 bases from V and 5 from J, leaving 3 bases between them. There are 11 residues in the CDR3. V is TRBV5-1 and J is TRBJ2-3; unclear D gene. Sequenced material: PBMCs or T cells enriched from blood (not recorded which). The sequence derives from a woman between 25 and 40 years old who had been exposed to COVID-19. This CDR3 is CASSFRDTQYF. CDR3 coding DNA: TGCGCCAGCAGCTTCAGAGATACGCAGTATTTT.